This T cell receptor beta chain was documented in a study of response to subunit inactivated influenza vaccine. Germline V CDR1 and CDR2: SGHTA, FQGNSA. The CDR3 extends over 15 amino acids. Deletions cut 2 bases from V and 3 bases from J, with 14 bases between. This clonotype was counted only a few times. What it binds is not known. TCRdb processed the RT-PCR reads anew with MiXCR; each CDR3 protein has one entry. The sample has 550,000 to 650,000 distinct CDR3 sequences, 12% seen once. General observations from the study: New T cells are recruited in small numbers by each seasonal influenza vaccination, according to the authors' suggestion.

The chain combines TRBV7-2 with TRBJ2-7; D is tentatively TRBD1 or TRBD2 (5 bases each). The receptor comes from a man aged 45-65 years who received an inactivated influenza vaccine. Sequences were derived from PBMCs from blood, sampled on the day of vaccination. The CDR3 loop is CASSLTPGTNYEQYF. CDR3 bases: TGTGCCAGCAGCTTAACCCCCGGGACCAACTACGAGCAGTACTTC.